Presented here are 6 T cell receptor beta chains from one specimen sequenced in a study of blood T cell repertoires in COVID-19. The data were produced by immunoSEQ multiplex PCR, yet TCRdb's version contains in-frame clones alone and is incomplete. The sample has over 90,000 clones; roughly 80% are singletons. The specimen sequenced was peripheral blood. The origin of the receptors is a human donor in a cohort sampled during active COVID-19.

The V call is TRBV7-9, the J call TRBJ1-3; 12 nucleotides match TRBD1. CDR3 length: 16 residues. The germline gives CDR1 SEHNR, CDR2 FQNEAQ (reference sequence). V lost 6 bases, J lost 3 bases, and 6 bases stayed unmatched. The CDR3 DNA reads TGTGCCAGCAGACGGGGACAGGGGGCTGATGGAAACACCATATATTTT. Protein sequence: CASRRGQGADGNTIYF.

The gene calls are TRBV9 and TRBJ2-3; possible D gene TRBD1, 6 bases. V lost 1 base and J lost 1, with 13 bases in between. Germline V gene lookup returns CDR1 SGDLS and CDR2 YYNGEE. This CDR3 has 16 residues. The CDR3: CASSVTTGFGTDTQYF. As DNA, the CDR3 is TGTGCCAGCAGCGTAACCACAGGGTTCGGCACAGATACGCAGTATTTT.

This clone appeared a single time. The V gene is TRBV7-9, the J gene TRBJ1-4, with a tentative D call TRBD1 (6 bases). CDR1 SEHNR and CDR2 FQNEAQ come from the germline V gene (reference sequence). Trimming stripped 4 bases from V and 1 base from J, with 10 bases between. The CDR3 is made up of 15 amino acids. CDR3 loop: CASSSLQGTNEKLFF. The CDR3 nucleotides read TGTGCCAGCAGCTCGTTACAGGGAACTAATGAAAAACTGTTTTTT.

This chain's CDR3 is CASSQDRGSLSYNEQFF. As DNA, the CDR3 is TGTGCCAGCAGCCAAGATCGGGGGTCCCTTTCCTACAATGAGCAGTTCTTC. V and J are TRBV3-1 (or the pseudogene TRBV3-2) and TRBJ2-1, with D perhaps matching TRBD2 (6 bases). V gave up 0 bases and J gave up 1 base, with 13 bases separating them. CDR3 length: 17 amino acids. The V gene's germline CDR1 is LGHDT and CDR2 YNNKEL (reference sequence).

CDR3 residues: CASSFGTGLADTQYF. Here the CDR3 DNA reads TGCGCCAGCAGCTTTGGGACAGGGCTAGCAGATACGCAGTATTTT. The chain couples TRBV5-1 to TRBJ2-3; 9 bases align to TRBD1. The CDR3 is 15 residues long. The trim removed 2 bases at V and 4 bases at J, leaving 5 bases unmatched. Germline V CDR1 and CDR2: SGHRS, YFSETQ. Full variable domain (outside the CDR3, taken from reference TRBV5-1 and TRBJ2-3): KAGVTQTPRYLIKTRGQQVTLSCSPISGHRSVSWYQQTPGQGLQFLFEYFSETQRNKGNFPGRFSGRQFSNSRSEMNVSTLELGDSALYLCASSFGTGLADTQYFGPGTRLTVL.

This chain links TRBV11-3 with TRBJ2-1, with 11 bases that match TRBD2. This CDR3 comprises 15 residues. Germline V lookup: CDR1 SGHNT, CDR2 YENEEA. Losses at the gene ends were 5 bases for V and 4 bases for J; bases not matched to a gene: 4. In DNA form, the CDR3 reads TGTGCCAGCAGCCCAACTAGCGGGGGATACAATGAGCAGTTCTTC. This sequence encodes CASSPTSGGYNEQFF.